The next 13 T cell receptor beta chains were all read from a single sample in a study of OX40 agonist ivuxolimab in advanced cancers. Libraries came from the immunoSEQ multiplex PCR assay. Imported from immuneACCESS, the table was reduced by TCRdb to in-frame sequences with V and J called. These copies leave out some clones; in studies compared against another copy, an unresolved V gene accounts for under half, and the cause of the remainder is not known. The sample yields around 18,000 clones; around 83% were counted once. The ten largest account for 10% to 15% of the sample. Material: CD4+ or CD8+ T cells sorted from blood, obtained in a trial of the OX40 agonist ivuxolimab. The receptors come from an adult with an advanced solid tumor such as melanoma, head and neck, liver or kidney cancer.

This chain connects TRBV29-1 to TRBJ2-1; no reliable D call. Between the trimmed V and J ends, which lost 8 bases and 1 base, there was a span of 12 bases. The germline CDR1 and CDR2 sequences are SQVTM and ANQGSEA. CDR3 length equals 13 residues. This chain's CDR3 is CSPRLGSYNEQFF. DNA of the CDR3: TGCAGCCCAAGGTTGGGGTCCTACAATGAGCAGTTCTTC.

The V gene is TRBV19, the J gene TRBJ1-1; 8 bases align to TRBD1. CDR1 is LNHDA, CDR2 SQIVND, per germline (reference sequence). The CDR3 length is 15 residues. J was trimmed by 0 bases and V by 3 bases; bases with no gene match: 3. The CDR3 region is CASSIRDRLNTEAFF. As DNA, the CDR3 is TGTGCCAGTAGTATTAGGGACAGGCTGAACACTGAAGCTTTCTTT.

The chain links TRBV27 to TRBJ1-2, with D possibly being TRBD1 (6 bases). CDR1 is MNHEY and CDR2 is SMNVEV in the germline V gene (reference sequence). V was cut by 2 bases and J by 4 bases, with 11 bases left in between. This CDR3 spans 14 amino acids. The CDR3 bases are TGTGCCAGCAGTTTAAAGGGGGGCACCTATGGCTACACCTTC. Translating it yields CASSLKGGTYGYTF.

This clone was seen more than once but under ten times. V is TRBV5-6 and J is TRBJ2-5; 13 bases match TRBD2. Germline V gene lookup returns CDR1 SGHDT and CDR2 YYEEEE. This CDR3 comprises 17 residues. V was pared by 5 bases and J by 4 bases, with 11 bases of the junction left unmatched. The CDR3 sequence: CASSRTRGLAGRETQYF. The CDR3 DNA reads TGTGCCAGCAGTCGAACCCGGGGACTAGCGGGGAGAGAGACCCAGTACTTC. The whole variable domain, remainder taken from reference TRBV5-6 and TRBJ2-5, is DAGVTQSPTHLIKTRGQQVTLRCSPKSGHDTVSWYQQALGQGPQFIFQYYEEEERQRGNFPDRFSGHQFPNYSSELNVNALLLGDSALYLCASSRTRGLAGRETQYFGPGTRLLVL.

The chain links TRBV6-1 to TRBJ2-5; TRBD1 is a possible D gene (6 bases). This CDR3 region has 14 residues. Germline values: CDR1 MNHNS, CDR2 SASEGT. Trimming took 7 bases from V and 2 from J, leaving 14 bases between them. The CDR3 bases are TGTGCCAGCAAAGGACAGCTAACTCAAGAGACCCAGTACTTC. It specifies CASKGQLTQETQYF.

The chain joins TRBV14 to TRBJ1-5; no definite D call. The CDR3 length is 13 residues. The V gene lost 1 base and the J gene lost 3 bases, with 4 bases spanning the gap. The V gene's germline CDR1 is SGHDN and CDR2 FVKESK. The CDR3 DNA follows: TGTGCCAGCAGCCAAGGTCTCAATCAGCCCCAGCATTTT. Translating gives CASSQGLNQPQHF.

V gene TRBV25-1 combines with J gene TRBJ2-7; 9 bases line up with TRBD1. Germline CDR1 and CDR2: MGHDK and SYGVNS. This CDR3 spans 16 amino acids. Trimming removed 6 bases from V and 2 bases from J; junction bases left unmatched: 11. CDR3 DNA sequence: TGTGCCAGCAGCCCTCTTCCGGGACAGGGAACCTACGAGCAGTACTTC. Protein sequence: CASSPLPGQGTYEQYF.

V gene TRBV18 combines with J gene TRBJ2-7; TRBD1 agrees at 9 bases. The junction had 4 bases not matched to a gene; V was cut back by 5 bases and J by 2 bases. Germline V gene lookup returns CDR1 KGHSH and CDR2 LQKENI. The CDR3 runs to 14 residues. CDR3 region: CASSTGGLPYEQYF. The DNA of the CDR3 is TGTGCCAGCTCAACAGGGGGCCTCCCCTACGAGCAGTACTTC.

This chain connects TRBV28 to TRBJ1-3; possible D gene TRBD1, 5 bases. Trimming left V 7 bases short and J 2 bases short, with 12 bases between. The CDR3 has 14 residues. CDR1 MDHEN and CDR2 SYDVKM come from the germline V gene. CDR3 sequence reads: CASMFRAAGNTIYF. The DNA of the CDR3 is TGTGCCAGCATGTTCAGGGCTGCTGGAAACACCATATATTTT.

The CDR3 DNA reads TGTGCCAGCAGTGAAGCTGGAGGGGTCGCCAACTATGGCTACACCTTC. It encodes CASSEAGGVANYGYTF. The chain couples TRBV6-1 to TRBJ1-2; D may be TRBD1 (5 bases). Germline CDR1 MNHNS, CDR2 SASEGT. V shed 0 bases and J shed 2 bases, with 13 bases lying between them. The CDR3 runs 16 residues.

This chain connects TRBV4-1 to TRBJ2-7; unclear D gene. The V gene lost 0 bases and the J gene lost 2 bases, with 8 bases spanning the gap. Germline V gene sequence: CDR1 MGHRA, CDR2 YSYEKL. The CDR3 has 14 residues. This CDR3 reads CASSQEVAAYEQYF. The DNA of the CDR3 is TGCGCCAGCAGCCAAGAGGTCGCCGCCTACGAGCAGTACTTC.

The genes are TRBV7-9 and TRBJ2-4; either TRBD1 or TRBD2 may fit D (6 bases each). The CDR3 spans 17 residues. Germline CDR1 SEHNR, CDR2 FQNEAQ (reference sequence). V was shortened by 4 bases and J by 0 bases, with 16 bases between the two germline ends. CDR3 bases: TGTGCCAGCAGCTCTCCAAAAGGGGGGCTAGCCAAAAACATTCAGTACTTC. Its protein product is CASSSPKGGLAKNIQYF.

The chain links TRBV5-1 to TRBJ1-1, with D uncertain. V dropped 4 bases and J dropped 4 bases, with 11 bases sitting between them. Per the germline V gene, CDR1 is SGHRS and CDR2 is YFSETQ. The CDR3 has 13 amino acids. Here the CDR3 reads CASSLSPGTEAFF. DNA for the CDR3: TGCGCCAGCAGCCTTAGTCCCGGCACTGAAGCTTTCTTT. Full variable domain (outside the CDR3, taken from reference TRBV5-1 and TRBJ1-1): KAGVTQTPRYLIKTRGQQVTLSCSPISGHRSVSWYQQTPGQGLQFLFEYFSETQRNKGNFPGRFSGRQFSNSRSEMNVSTLELGDSALYLCASSLSPGTEAFFGQGTRLTVV.